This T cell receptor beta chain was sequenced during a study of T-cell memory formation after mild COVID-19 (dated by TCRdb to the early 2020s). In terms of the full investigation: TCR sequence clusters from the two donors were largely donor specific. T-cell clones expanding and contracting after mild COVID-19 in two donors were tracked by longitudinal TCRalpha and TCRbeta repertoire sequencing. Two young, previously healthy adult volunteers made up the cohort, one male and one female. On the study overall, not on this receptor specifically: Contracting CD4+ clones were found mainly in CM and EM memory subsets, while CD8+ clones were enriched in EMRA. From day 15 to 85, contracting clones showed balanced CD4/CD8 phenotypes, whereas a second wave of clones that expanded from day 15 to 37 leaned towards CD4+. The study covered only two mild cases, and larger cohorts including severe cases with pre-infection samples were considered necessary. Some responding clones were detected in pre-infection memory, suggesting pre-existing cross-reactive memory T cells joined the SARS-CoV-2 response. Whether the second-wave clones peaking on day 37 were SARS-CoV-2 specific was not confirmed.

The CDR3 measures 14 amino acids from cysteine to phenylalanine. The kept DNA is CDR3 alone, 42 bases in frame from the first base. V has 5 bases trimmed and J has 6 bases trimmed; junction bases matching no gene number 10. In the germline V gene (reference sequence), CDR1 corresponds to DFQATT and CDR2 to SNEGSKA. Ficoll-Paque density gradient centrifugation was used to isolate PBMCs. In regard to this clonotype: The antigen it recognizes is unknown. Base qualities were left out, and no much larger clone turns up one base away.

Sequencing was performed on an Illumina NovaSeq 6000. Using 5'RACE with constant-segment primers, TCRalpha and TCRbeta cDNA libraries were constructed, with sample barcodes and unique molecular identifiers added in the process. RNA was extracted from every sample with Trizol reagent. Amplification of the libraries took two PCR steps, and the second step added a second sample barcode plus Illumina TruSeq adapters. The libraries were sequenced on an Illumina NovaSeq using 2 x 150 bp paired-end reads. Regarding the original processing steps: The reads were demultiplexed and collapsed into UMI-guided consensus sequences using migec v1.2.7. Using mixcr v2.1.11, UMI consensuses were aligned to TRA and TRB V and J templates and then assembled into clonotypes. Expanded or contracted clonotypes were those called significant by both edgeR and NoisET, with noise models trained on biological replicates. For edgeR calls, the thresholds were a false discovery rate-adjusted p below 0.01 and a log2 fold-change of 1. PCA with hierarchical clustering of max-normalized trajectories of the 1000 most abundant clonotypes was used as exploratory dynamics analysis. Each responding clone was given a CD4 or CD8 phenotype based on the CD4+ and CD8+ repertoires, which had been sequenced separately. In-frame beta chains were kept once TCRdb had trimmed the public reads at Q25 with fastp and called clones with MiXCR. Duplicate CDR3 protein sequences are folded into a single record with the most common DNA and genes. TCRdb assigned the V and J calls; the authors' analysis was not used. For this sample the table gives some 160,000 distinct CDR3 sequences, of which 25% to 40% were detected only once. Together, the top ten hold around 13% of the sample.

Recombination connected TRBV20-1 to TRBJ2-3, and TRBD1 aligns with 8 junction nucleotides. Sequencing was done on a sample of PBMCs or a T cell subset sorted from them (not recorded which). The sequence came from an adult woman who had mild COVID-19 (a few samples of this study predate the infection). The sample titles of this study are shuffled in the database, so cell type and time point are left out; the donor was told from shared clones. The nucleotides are TGCAGTGCTGAGGACAGGGCCTCGAAGGATACGCAGTATTTT. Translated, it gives CSAEDRASKDTQYF.